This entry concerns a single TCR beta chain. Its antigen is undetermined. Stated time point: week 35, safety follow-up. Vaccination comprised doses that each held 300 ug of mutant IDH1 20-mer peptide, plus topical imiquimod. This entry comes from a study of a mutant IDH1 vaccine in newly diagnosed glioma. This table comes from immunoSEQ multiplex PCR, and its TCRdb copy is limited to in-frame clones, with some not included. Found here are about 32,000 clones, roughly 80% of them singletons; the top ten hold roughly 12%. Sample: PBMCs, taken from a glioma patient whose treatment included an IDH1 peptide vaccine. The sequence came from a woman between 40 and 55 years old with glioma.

In DNA, the CDR3 is TGTGCCAGCAGTGCCGATGGGGACTGGGGGACCCAGTACTTC. It codes for CASSADGDWGTQYF. The rearrangement uses TRBV6-6 and TRBJ2-5; TRBD2 might be the D (6 bases). The CDR3 runs to 14 residues. Germline CDR1 reads MNHNY; CDR2 reads SVGAGI (reference sequence). Trimming removed 5 bases from V and 7 bases from J, with 17 bases in between.